This T cell receptor beta chain was identified in a study of cytomegalovirus exposure and HLA in healthy donors. The PCR employed 60 Vbeta primers together with 13 Jbeta primers. Assay: immunoSEQ multiplex PCR; the TCRdb copy retains only in-frame clones and omits some. The table lists 60,000 or so clones. The specimen sequenced was PBMCs. This TCR derives from a man aged 50 or older in good health and CMV-seropositive.

CDR3 protein: CASSLEGGKLFF. DNA for the CDR3: TGTGCCAGCAGTTTAGAGGGCGGTAAACTGTTTTTT. This chain uses TRBV28 with TRBJ1-4; D gene unclear. CDR1 is MDHEN and CDR2 is SYDVKM in the germline V gene. The CDR3 runs 12 residues. The V end was cut by 2 bases, the J end by 11 bases, with 9 bases between.